What follows is one T cell receptor beta chain and its context. The target antigen is unknown. The data stem from a study of blood T cells in healthy people across ages. Healthy Russian Caucasian donors spanned ages about 6 to 100 years. With a J-beta primer mix and a sample-barcoded 5' primer, a second PCR ran 7 to 11 cycles. TCRdb reprocessed the 5' RACE reads via MiXCR and lists one record per CDR3 protein. The sample records about 1 million distinct CDR3 sequences, under 30% being singletons. Study observations and caveats: It was the long-lived donors that had more naive CD4+ cells and higher diversity than aged donors.

The same sample was also used in a study of T cells of mothers and their children. That study reports: Inherited differences only slightly affect thymic shaping of TCR recombination output.

This clonotype was sampled from a girl aged 2-10 years in good health. Sequences were obtained from blood.

The CDR3 DNA is TGTGCCAGCAGTCCGAGCTCCGGGACAGCGGGTAGGGCTTTCTTT. Translation gives CASSPSSGTAGRAFF. The rearrangement links TRBV12-3 or TRBV12-4 to TRBJ1-1; 7 bases fit TRBD1. This CDR3 comprises 15 residues. Losses at the gene ends were 5 bases for V and 11 bases for J; bases not matched to a gene: 17.